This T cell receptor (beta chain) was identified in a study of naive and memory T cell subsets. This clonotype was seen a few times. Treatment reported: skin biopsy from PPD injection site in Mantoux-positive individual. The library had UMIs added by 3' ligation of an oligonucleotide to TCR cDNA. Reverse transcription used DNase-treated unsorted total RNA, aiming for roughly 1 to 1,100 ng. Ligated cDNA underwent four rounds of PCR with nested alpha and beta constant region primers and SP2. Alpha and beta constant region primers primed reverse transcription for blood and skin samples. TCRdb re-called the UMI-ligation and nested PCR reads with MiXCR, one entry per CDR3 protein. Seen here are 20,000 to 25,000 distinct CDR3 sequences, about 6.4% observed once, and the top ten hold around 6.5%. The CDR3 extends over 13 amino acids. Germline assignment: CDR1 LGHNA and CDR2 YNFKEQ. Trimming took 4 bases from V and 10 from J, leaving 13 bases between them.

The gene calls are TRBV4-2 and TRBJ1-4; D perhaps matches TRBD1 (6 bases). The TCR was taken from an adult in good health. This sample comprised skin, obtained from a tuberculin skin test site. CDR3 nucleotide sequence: TGTGCCAGCAGCCCTAGTGGGGGGCGAAAACTGTTTTTT. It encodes CASSPSGGRKLFF.